This T cell receptor beta chain was found in a study of blood T cell repertoires in COVID-19. Here immunoSEQ multiplex PCR was the method, and the copy in TCRdb shows in-frame clones only, minus some. The table records over 200,000 clones, over 65% of them present only once. The CDR3 consists of 13 residues. V lost 5 bases to trimming and J lost 6 bases; unmatched junction nucleotides: 2. The V gene's germline CDR1 is LNHDA and CDR2 SQIVND (reference sequence). Material for sequencing was peripheral blood. This sequence was found in a woman of 80 years or more with acute or convalescent COVID-19. The V call is TRBV19, the J call TRBJ2-1; 9 bases match TRBD2. The DNA of the CDR3 is TGTGCCAGTAGTTGGGGACTAGCCAATGAGCAGTTCTTC. Translated, it gives CASSWGLANEQFF.